This section outlines one TCR beta chain sequence together with its context. The data were produced by immunoSEQ multiplex PCR, yet TCRdb's version contains in-frame clones alone and is incomplete. The sample lists over 100,000 clones; roughly 85% were seen once. The data originate from a study of blood T cell repertoires in COVID-19. Turning to the study itself: From the United States, Italy and Spain came samples of acute and convalescent COVID-19. T cells, B-cell-depleted T cells, or PBMCs provided the cDNA or gDNA that served as material.

Specimen: peripheral blood. The origin of this receptor is a man aged 35 to 55 with acute or convalescent COVID-19.

Here the CDR3 reads CASSHAAGTCNSPLHF. DNA for the CDR3: TGCGCCAGCAGTCATGCAGCGGGAACGTGTAATTCACCCCTCCACTTT. The J gene is TRBJ1-6, the V gene TRBV23-1; D gene ambiguous. TRBV23-1 is sorted into the ORF group, with uncertain function. The V end was cut by 3 bases, the J end by 6 bases, with 15 bases between. This CDR3 is 16 amino acids long.